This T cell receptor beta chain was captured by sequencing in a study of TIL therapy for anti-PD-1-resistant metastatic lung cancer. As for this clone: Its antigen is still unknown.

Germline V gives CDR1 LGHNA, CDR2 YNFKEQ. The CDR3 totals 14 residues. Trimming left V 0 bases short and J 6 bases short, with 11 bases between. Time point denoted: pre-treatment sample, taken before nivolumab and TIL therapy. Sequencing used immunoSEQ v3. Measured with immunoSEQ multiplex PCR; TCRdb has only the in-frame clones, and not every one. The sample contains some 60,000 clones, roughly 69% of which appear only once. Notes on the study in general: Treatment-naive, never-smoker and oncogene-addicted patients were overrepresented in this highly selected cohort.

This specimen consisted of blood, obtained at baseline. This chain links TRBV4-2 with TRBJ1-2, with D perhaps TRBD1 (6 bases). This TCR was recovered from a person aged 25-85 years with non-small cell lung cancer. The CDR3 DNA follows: TGTGCCAGCAGCCAAGATTGGGGGGCCCATGGCTACACCTTC. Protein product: CASSQDWGAHGYTF.